A single sample is the source of the 25 T cell receptor beta chains below, sequenced in a study of immune evolution from preneoplasia to lung adenocarcinoma listed by TCRdb under 2021. The library was made by the immunoSEQ multiplex PCR assay. TCRdb took this table from immuneACCESS and kept in-frame rearrangements with V and J called. Such tables lack part of the clones; where checked against another copy, unresolved V genes explain under half of the gap, and the rest is unexplained. A total of about 16,000 clones appear in this sample, approximately 86% of them only once. The ten top clones hold 2.6% of the sample. Material for sequencing was FFPE invasive lung adenocarcinoma tissue. Per the publication, the cell subset or site label means: frankly invasive lung adenocarcinoma (ADC). These TCRs come from an older person with invasive lung adenocarcinoma.

This chain links TRBV5-6 with TRBJ2-1; D possibly corresponds to TRBD2 (7 bases). Germline V gene data show CDR1 as SGHDT and CDR2 as YYEEEE. This CDR3 has 13 amino acids. V dropped 1 base and J dropped 9 bases, with 11 bases sitting between them. DNA for the CDR3: TGTGCCAGCAGCTTGATTAGGGGGGGTGAGCAGTTCTTC. This translates into CASSLIRGGEQFF.

Of note for this clone: Its ends do not fully match the called genes, so a read error is possible. This chain connects TRBV7-7 to TRBJ2-2, with TRBD2 identical over 12 bases. Per the germline V gene, CDR1 is SSHAT and CDR2 is FNYEAQ (reference sequence). The CDR3 length is 17 residues. The CDR3 region is CASSLATSGSSPGELFF. CDR3 coding DNA: TGTGCTAGCAGCTTGGCGACTAGCGGGAGCTCGCCCGGGGAGCTGTTTTTT.

This clone turned up a few times. The chain joins TRBV7-3 to TRBJ2-1, with 8 positions matching TRBD2. Per germline, CDR1 SGHTA and CDR2 FQGTGA. The CDR3 runs 16 residues. J gave up 3 bases and V 0 bases, and 4 bases lay outside the gene matches. CDR3 residues: CASSLTTSAYYNEQFF. CDR3 in DNA: TGTGCCAGCAGCTTAACGACTAGCGCCTACTACAATGAGCAGTTCTTC. Full variable domain (outside the CDR3, taken from reference TRBV7-3 and TRBJ2-1): GAGVSQTPSNKVTEKGKYVELRCDPISGHTALYWYRQSLGQGPEFLIYFQGTGAADDSGLPNDRFFAVRPEGSVSTLKIQRTERGDSAVYLCASSLTTSAYYNEQFFGPGTRLTVL.

This chain joins TRBV18 and TRBJ2-2; the D is unclear. Germline lookup yields CDR1 KGHSH and CDR2 LQKENI. V lost 0 bases and J lost 6, with 14 bases in between. The CDR3 consists of 16 residues. The CDR3 loop is CASSPPISLVPGELFF. CDR3 in DNA: TGTGCCAGCTCACCACCTATCAGCCTGGTCCCCGGGGAGCTGTTTTTT.

The rearrangement links TRBV9 to TRBJ2-1; D call uncertain. Germline lookup yields CDR1 SGDLS and CDR2 YYNGEE. This CDR3 has 15 amino acids. V was shortened by 3 bases and J by 3 bases, with 13 bases between the two germline ends. The CDR3 DNA sequence: TGTGCCAGCAGCGCAAACGGTGGGCTCTACAATGAGCAGTTCTTC. It specifies CASSANGGLYNEQFF.

This chain uses TRBV29-1 with TRBJ2-1; D is undetermined. The length of the CDR3 is 12 residues. Germline lookup yields CDR1 SQVTM and CDR2 ANQGSEA. Deletions cut 4 bases from V and 3 bases from J, with 7 bases between. The CDR3 here is CSVAQSYNEQFF. The CDR3 nucleotides are TGCAGCGTTGCACAGAGCTACAATGAGCAGTTCTTC.

The rearrangement joins TRBV7-8 to TRBJ2-7, with 7 bases fitting TRBD1. The CDR3 sequence is 14 residues long. The germline V gene has CDR1 SGHVS and CDR2 FQNEAQ. V lost 5 bases, J lost 5 bases, and 9 bases stayed unmatched. In nucleotides, the CDR3 is TGTGCCAGCAGCGTAGACAGGGTAGTTAACGAGCAGTACTTC. Amino acid sequence: CASSVDRVVNEQYF.

The chain is built from TRBV2 and TRBJ2-5; 10 bases line up with TRBD2. Germline lookup yields CDR1 SNHLY and CDR2 FYNNEI. Germline trimming cut 5 bases from V and 6 bases from J; bases unmatched to any gene: 6. The CDR3 has 14 amino acids. CDR3 coding DNA: TGTGCCAGCAGTTTAGCGGGAGGCGGAAAGACCCAGTACTTC. It encodes CASSLAGGGKTQYF.

This chain connects TRBV5-1 to TRBJ2-2; perhaps TRBD1 as D (6 bases). This CDR3 has 14 residues. Germline loops: CDR1 SGHRS, CDR2 YFSETQ. Trimming took 3 bases from V and 6 from J, leaving 12 bases between them. This chain's CDR3 is CASSWAPGAGELFF. The DNA for the CDR3 is TGCGCCAGCAGCTGGGCGCCAGGGGCCGGGGAGCTGTTTTTT.

This clone was counted once. V usage is TRBV18 and J usage is TRBJ2-5, with 8 positions matching TRBD1. Germline V CDR1 and CDR2: KGHSH, LQKENI. V trimming: 4 bases; J trimming: 0 bases; junction bases outside the gene matches: 4. The length of the CDR3 is 15 residues. The CDR3 region has the DNA TGTGCCAGCTCACTTTGGACAGGGAACCAAGAGACCCAGTACTTC. Its translation: CASSLWTGNQETQYF.

This chain joins TRBV18 and TRBJ1-5; possibly TRBD1 for D (6 bases). V lost 4 bases and J lost 7, with 23 bases in between. Per germline, CDR1 KGHSH and CDR2 LQKENI. The CDR3 is 17 residues long. CDR3 DNA sequence: TGTGCCAGCTCACTACGCTCAACAGGGCGTGCTCAACAGCCCCAGCATTTT. Its translation: CASSLRSTGRAQQPQHF. Together with reference TRBV18 and TRBJ1-5, the CDR3 gives the full variable domain: NAGVMQNPRHLVRRRGQEARLRCSPMKGHSHVYWYRQLPEEGLKFMVYLQKENIIDESGMPKERFSAEFPKEGPSILRIQQVVRGDSAAYFCASSLRSTGRAQQPQHFGDGTRLSIL.

The chain employs TRBV28 and TRBJ1-3; no definite D call. The CDR3 runs to 14 residues. The V and J ends lost 5 bases and 0 bases respectively, with 8 bases between them. Per germline, CDR1 MDHEN and CDR2 SYDVKM. The CDR3, as DNA: TGTGCCAGCAGTGACAACATCTCTGGAAACACCATATATTTT. Residues: CASSDNISGNTIYF.

The CDR3 bases are TGTGCCACCAGCAGAGATCGTGGCGGGACGGGCCGGAATGAGCAGTTCTTC. It translates to CATSRDRGGTGRNEQFF. V and J are TRBV15 and TRBJ2-1; D may be TRBD2 (6 bases). This CDR3 region has 17 residues. Germline loops: CDR1 LNHNV, CDR2 YYDKDF (reference sequence). V gave up 0 bases and J gave up 7 bases, with 19 bases separating them.

J is TRBJ2-7 and V is TRBV7-3; D uncertain. CDR3 length: 13 residues. Germline lookup yields CDR1 SGHTA and CDR2 FQGTGA. V was pared by 5 bases and J by 2 bases, with 10 bases between. The CDR3 region has the DNA TGTGCCAGCAGCCACGGGCCAACCTACGAGCAGTACTTC. It specifies CASSHGPTYEQYF.

The chain has TRBV30 and TRBJ1-5; tentatively, D is TRBD1 (5 bases). Germline CDR1 and CDR2: GTSNPN and SVGIG (reference sequence). With 1 base removed from V and 1 base from J, the gap between germline ends came to 8 bases. The CDR3 loop spans 14 amino acids. DNA for the CDR3: TGTGCCTGGAGTGCCGGGGCAAGCAATCAGCCCCAGCATTTT. This sequence encodes CAWSAGASNQPQHF.

The chain carries TRBV5-6 and TRBJ2-3, with 7 bases identical to TRBD1. CDR1 is SGHDT, CDR2 YYEEEE, per germline. CDR3 length equals 15 residues. V lost 4 bases, J lost 3 bases, and 8 bases stayed unmatched. CDR3 bases: TGTGCCAGCAGCGAGGACAGGATAGCAACAGATACGCAGTATTTT. Its translation is CASSEDRIATDTQYF.

The chain recombines TRBV21-1 with TRBJ1-4; the table's D call TRBD1 went unverified against the DNA. TRBV21-1 represents a pseudogene. The CDR3 runs 18 residues. In DNA, the CDR3 is TGTGCCAGCAGCATGTGGACAGGTATTAATCCAACTAATGAAAAACTGTTTTTT. Translation: CASSMWTGINPTNEKLFF.

This clone is a singleton in its sample. The chain couples TRBV6-1 to TRBJ1-2; D is perhaps TRBD1 (5 bases). The CDR3 spans 13 residues. Per germline, CDR1 MNHNS and CDR2 SASEGT. With 6 bases removed from V and 6 bases from J, the gap between germline ends came to 14 bases. The CDR3 reads CASRVRTMDGYTF. The CDR3 region has the DNA TGTGCCAGCAGGGTAAGGACAATGGATGGCTACACCTTC.

This chain links TRBV30 with TRBJ2-7; weak D call: TRBD2 (5 bases). Germline assignment: CDR1 GTSNPN and CDR2 SVGIG (reference sequence). The CDR3 totals 13 residues. The V and J ends lost 0 bases and 4 bases respectively, with 10 bases between them. CDR3 sequence reads: CAWSVYAGYEQYF. Here the CDR3 DNA reads TGTGCCTGGAGTGTATACGCGGGTTACGAGCAGTACTTC.

The V gene is TRBV4-2, the J gene TRBJ2-7; D is possibly TRBD1 (6 bases). CDR1 LGHNA and CDR2 YNFKEQ come from the germline V gene. Deletions cut 0 bases from V and 2 bases from J, with 29 bases between. CDR3 size: 21 residues. DNA of the CDR3: TGTGCCAGCAGCCAAGATCGGGGTATAGTTGCAGGGCTGGGGGCCCCCTACGAGCAGTACTTC. Residues: CASSQDRGIVAGLGAPYEQYF.

V gene TRBV4-1 combines with J gene TRBJ2-7; D remains ambiguous. Germline-derived CDR1 and CDR2 are MGHRA and YSYEKL. The V end was cut by 4 bases, the J end by 5 bases, with 18 bases between. The CDR3 runs 15 residues. For the CDR3, the DNA is TGCGCCAGCAGCCTGAGATGGCCGCGTGAGGACGAGCAGTACTTC. Its translation is CASSLRWPREDEQYF.

The genes are TRBV29-1 and TRBJ2-1; 11 bases map to TRBD2. Germline values: CDR1 SQVTM, CDR2 ANQGSEA. V lost 6 bases, J lost 5 bases, and 9 bases stayed unmatched. The CDR3 spans 15 residues. The CDR3, as DNA: TGCAGCGTCCCAACTAGCGGGAGCCGTGACAATGAGCAGTTCTTC. Amino acids: CSVPTSGSRDNEQFF.

This clone was counted a few times. The rearrangement joins TRBV7-8 to TRBJ2-7; the match to TRBD1 covers 8 bases. V dropped 2 bases and J dropped 3; count of bases not matched to a gene: 3. The CDR3 extends over 14 amino acids. Germline V gene data show CDR1 as SGHVS and CDR2 as FQNEAQ. The CDR3 DNA follows: TGTGCCAGCAGCTTATCCAGGGGGCTCTACGAGCAGTACTTC. Its translation: CASSLSRGLYEQYF.

The rearrangement joins TRBV28 to TRBJ2-3; 14 bases are a match to TRBD2. There are 20 residues in the CDR3. Germline V gene lookup returns CDR1 MDHEN and CDR2 SYDVKM. V lost 3 bases and J lost 2; bases outside the gene matches: 13. CDR3 DNA sequence: TGTGCCAGCAGTTTCGGACAGGGGGGGACTAGCGGGAGAAACACAGATACGCAGTATTTT. Protein: CASSFGQGGTSGRNTDTQYF.

This chain links TRBV5-1 with TRBJ2-2; possible D gene TRBD2, 5 bases. CDR1 and CDR2 (germline): SGHRS, YFSETQ. The V end lost 5 bases, the J end lost 3 bases, and 11 bases lay between the germline ends. This CDR3 contains 14 residues. The CDR3: CASRRGLDTGELFF. CDR3 coding DNA: TGCGCCAGCAGAAGAGGGCTCGACACCGGGGAGCTGTTTTTT.